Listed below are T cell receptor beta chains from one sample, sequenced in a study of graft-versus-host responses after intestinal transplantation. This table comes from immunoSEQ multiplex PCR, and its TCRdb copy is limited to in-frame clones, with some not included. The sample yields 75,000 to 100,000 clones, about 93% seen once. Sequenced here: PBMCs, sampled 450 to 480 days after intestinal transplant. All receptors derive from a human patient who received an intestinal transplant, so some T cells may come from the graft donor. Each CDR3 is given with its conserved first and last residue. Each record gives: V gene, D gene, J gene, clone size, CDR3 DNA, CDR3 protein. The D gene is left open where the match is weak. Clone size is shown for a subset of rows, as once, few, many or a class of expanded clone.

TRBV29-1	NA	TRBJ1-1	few	TGCAGCGTTGTCCCCCAGGGGAACACTGAAGCTTTCTTT	CSVVPQGNTEAFF
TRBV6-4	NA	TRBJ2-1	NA	TGTGCCAGCAGTGACTTCGCAGGCTCCTACAATGAGCAGTTCTTC	CASSDFAGSYNEQFF
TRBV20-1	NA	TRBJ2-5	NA	TGCAGTGCTAGAGTTGGGCAGTACTTC	CSARVGQYF
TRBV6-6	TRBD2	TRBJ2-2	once	TGTGCCAGCAGTCGCGGGGGGCGGGCGAACACCGGGGAGCTGTTTTTT	CASSRGGRANTGELFF
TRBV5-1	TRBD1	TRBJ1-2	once	TGCGCCAGCAGCTTTAGGGACAGGGTCGATGGCTACACCTTC	CASSFRDRVDGYTF
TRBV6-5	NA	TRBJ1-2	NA	TGTGCCAGCAGTTCCCTATCCGGGGCCCGGGGCTACACCTTC	CASSSLSGARGYTF
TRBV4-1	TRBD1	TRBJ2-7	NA	TGCGCCAGCAGCCTGGAACTATGGGACAGGGGAGTCTACGAGCAGTACTTC	CASSLELWDRGVYEQYF
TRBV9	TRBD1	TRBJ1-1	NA	TGTGCCAGCAGCGGGGCTGGGACAGGGTTGAACACTGAAGCTTTCTTT	CASSGAGTGLNTEAFF
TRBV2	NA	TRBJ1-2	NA	TGTGCCAGCAGTGAAGGGTGGGGTTCTAACTATGGCTACACCTTC	CASSEGWGSNYGYTF
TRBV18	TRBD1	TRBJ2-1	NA	TGTGCCAGCTCAGAAGGACAGGAGGAGCAGTTCTTC	CASSEGQEEQFF
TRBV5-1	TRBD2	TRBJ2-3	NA	TGCGCCAGCGGAAACCCAACTAGCGGGGGGGCAGATACGCAGTATTTT	CASGNPTSGGADTQYF
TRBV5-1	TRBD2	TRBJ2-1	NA	TGCGCCAGCAGCTCCAGCGGGGGGGCTAATGAGCAGTTCTTC	CASSSSGGANEQFF
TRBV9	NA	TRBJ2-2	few	TGTGCCAGCAATAGGGGGACCGGGGAGCTGTTTTTT	CASNRGTGELFF
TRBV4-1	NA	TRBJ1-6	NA	TGCGCCAGCAGCCAATCCTTCGACAGCTATAATTCACCCCTCCACTTT	CASSQSFDSYNSPLHF
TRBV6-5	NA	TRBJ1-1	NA	TGTGCCAGCAGTTCCCTCGGAGGGAACACTGAAGCTTTCTTT	CASSSLGGNTEAFF
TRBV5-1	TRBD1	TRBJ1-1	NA	TGCGCCAGCAGCCTGCTACAGGGGGTCGGCACTGAAGCTTTCTTT	CASSLLQGVGTEAFF
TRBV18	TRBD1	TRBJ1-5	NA	TGTGCCAGCTCACAGGGGACAGGGATTCAGCCCCAGCATTTT	CASSQGTGIQPQHF
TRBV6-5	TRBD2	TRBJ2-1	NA	TGTGCCAGCAGGCGGGGGGGCCTCTACAATGAGCAGTTCTTC	CASRRGGLYNEQFF
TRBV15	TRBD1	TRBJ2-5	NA	TGTGCCACCAGCAGTGCGGGACAGGGAGGGGAGACCCAGTACTTC	CATSSAGQGGETQYF
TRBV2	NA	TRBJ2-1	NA	TGTGCCAGCCAGGGAGTAGAAAGGGGTTACAATGAGCAGTTCTTC	CASQGVERGYNEQFF
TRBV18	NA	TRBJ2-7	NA	TGTGCCAGCTCACCACTGGACACAGACTACGAGCAGTACTTC	CASSPLDTDYEQYF
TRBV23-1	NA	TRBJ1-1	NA	TGCGCCAGCAGTCAATTCCGGGGCACGAACACTGAAGCTTTCTTT	CASSQFRGTNTEAFF
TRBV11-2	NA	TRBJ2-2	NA	TGTGCCAGCAGGCACGCTGGGACTACCGGGGAGCTGTTTTTT	CASRHAGTTGELFF
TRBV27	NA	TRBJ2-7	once	TGTGCCAGCAGTTGGGCAGGGGTAGGTTACGAGCAGTACTTC	CASSWAGVGYEQYF
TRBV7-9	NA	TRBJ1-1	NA	TGTGCCAGCAGCTTAAGGGGTGTCGGCACTGAAGCTTTCTTT	CASSLRGVGTEAFF
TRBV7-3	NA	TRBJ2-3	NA	TGTGCCAGCAGCTCCTACTACACAGATACGCAGTATTTT	CASSSYYTDTQYF
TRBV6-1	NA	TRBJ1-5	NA	TGTGCCAGCACGGTCTTCAATCAGCCCCAGCATTTT	CASTVFNQPQHF
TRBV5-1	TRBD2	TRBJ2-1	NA	TGCGCCAGCGTCGAGACTAGCGGGGACTACAATGAGCAGTTCTTC	CASVETSGDYNEQFF
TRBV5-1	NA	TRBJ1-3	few	TGCGCCAGCAGCTTAGAGGCGTCTACTGGAAACACCATATATTTT	CASSLEASTGNTIYF
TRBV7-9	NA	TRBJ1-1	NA	TGTGCCAGCAGTCCCCGGGACCCTGAAGCTTTCTTT	CASSPRDPEAFF
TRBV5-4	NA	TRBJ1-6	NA	TGTGCCAGCAGCCCTACGGGGGCAGATTCACCCCTCCACTTT	CASSPTGADSPLHF
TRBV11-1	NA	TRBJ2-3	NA	TGTGCCAGCAGCTGGGGGCCCGGCGCAGATACGCAGTATTTT	CASSWGPGADTQYF
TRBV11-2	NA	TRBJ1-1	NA	TGTGCCAGCCGGCAGTACATGAACACTGAAGCTTTCTTT	CASRQYMNTEAFF
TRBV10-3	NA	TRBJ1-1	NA	TGTGCCATCAGTGGGACGGGCATGAACACTGAAGCTTTCTTT	CAISGTGMNTEAFF
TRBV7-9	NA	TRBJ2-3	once	TGTGCCAGCAGCCCGATCCCAGATACGCAGTATTTT	CASSPIPDTQYF
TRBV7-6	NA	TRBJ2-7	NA	TGTGCCAGCAGCTCGGGTCCCTACGAGCAGTACTTC	CASSSGPYEQYF
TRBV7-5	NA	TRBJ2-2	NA	NA	CARSFGQGSTGELFF
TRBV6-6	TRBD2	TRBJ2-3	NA	TGTGCCAGCAGAGGACTAGCGGGGGACCGCACAGATACGCAGTATTTT	CASRGLAGDRTDTQYF
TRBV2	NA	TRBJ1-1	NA	TGTGCCAGCAGTATTGGGAAGGGGATCCTGAACACTGAAGCTTTCTTT	CASSIGKGILNTEAFF
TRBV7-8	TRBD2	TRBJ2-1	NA	TGTGCCAGCAGCCCCCGGTCTAGCGGACCTGAGCAGTTCTTC	CASSPRSSGPEQFF
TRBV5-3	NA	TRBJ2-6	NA	TGTGCCAGAAGTGGCGGGGATACTGGGGCCAACGTCCTGACTTTC	CARSGGDTGANVLTF
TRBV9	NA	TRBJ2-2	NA	TGTGCCAGCAGCCCCCCAGGGACTGGGGACACCGGGGAGCTGTTTTTT	CASSPPGTGDTGELFF
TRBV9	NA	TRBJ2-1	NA	TGTGCCAGCAGCGCCCCCGGGGGCCGGGATGAGCAGTTCTTC	CASSAPGGRDEQFF
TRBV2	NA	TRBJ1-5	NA	TGTGCCAGCAGATTGAGGGGGAGCAATCAGCCCCAGCATTTT	CASRLRGSNQPQHF
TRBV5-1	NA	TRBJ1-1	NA	TGCGCCAGCAGCTTGGGGGTGGGCACTGAAGCTTTCTTT	CASSLGVGTEAFF
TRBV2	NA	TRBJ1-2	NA	TGTGCCAGCAGTGAAGGCTGGGTCAGGGTCTTC	CASSEGWVRVF
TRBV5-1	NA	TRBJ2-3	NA	TGCGCCAGCAGCACCGCAGATACGCAGTATTTT	CASSTADTQYF
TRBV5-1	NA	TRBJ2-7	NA	TGCGCCAGCAGCTGGGAGCGACAGGCAGACGAGCAGTACTTC	CASSWERQADEQYF
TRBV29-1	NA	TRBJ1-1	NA	TGCAGCGTTGACGACAGGTGGGCGGACACTGAAGCTTTCTTT	CSVDDRWADTEAFF
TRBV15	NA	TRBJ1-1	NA	TGTGCCACCAGCAGAGAGGTTTCGGCCTTCCCGGGCAGCGGCGCGAACACTGAAGCTTTCTTT	CATSREVSAFPGSGANTEAFF
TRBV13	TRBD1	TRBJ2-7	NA	TGTGCCAGCAGCTTAGGGGACAGGGGGGGCGAGCAGTACTTC	CASSLGDRGGEQYF
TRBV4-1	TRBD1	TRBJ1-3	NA	TGCGCCAGCAGTCCGTGGGGGACACAGGGGGCAGGAAACACCATATATTTT	CASSPWGTQGAGNTIYF
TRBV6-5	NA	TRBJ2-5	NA	TGTGCCAGCAGTTACATGAAGACCCAGTACTTC	CASSYMKTQYF
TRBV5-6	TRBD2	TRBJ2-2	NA	TGTGCCAGCAGCTTGGTGGCCGGGGGGACCGGGGAGCTGTTTTTT	CASSLVAGGTGELFF
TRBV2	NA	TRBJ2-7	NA	TGTGCCAGCAGCGCAAGTAGTTTCGTCGAGCAGTACTTC	CASSASSFVEQYF